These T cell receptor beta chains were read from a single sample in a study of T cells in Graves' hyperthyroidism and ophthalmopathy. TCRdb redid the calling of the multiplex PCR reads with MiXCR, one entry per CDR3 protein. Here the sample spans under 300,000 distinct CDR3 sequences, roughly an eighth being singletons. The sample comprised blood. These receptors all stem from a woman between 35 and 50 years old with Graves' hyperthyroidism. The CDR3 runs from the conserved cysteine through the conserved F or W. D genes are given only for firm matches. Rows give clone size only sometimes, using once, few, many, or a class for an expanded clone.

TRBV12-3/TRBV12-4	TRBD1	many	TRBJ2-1	CASSLQGAYNEQFF	TGTGCCAGCAGTTTGCAGGGGGCTTACAATGAGCAGTTCTTC
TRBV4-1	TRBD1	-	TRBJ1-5	CASSQARTGAQGGNQPQHF	TGCGCCAGCAGCCAAGCCCGGACAGGGGCACAGGGGGGGAATCAGCCCCAGCATTTT
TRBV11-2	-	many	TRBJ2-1	CASSLWRDNEQFF	TGTGCCAGCAGCTTATGGAGGGACAATGAGCAGTTCTTC
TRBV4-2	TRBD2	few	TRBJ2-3	CASSWGLAGGDTQYF	TGTGCCAGCAGCTGGGGACTAGCGGGAGGAGATACGCAGTATTTT
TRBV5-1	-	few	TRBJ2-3	CASSLATGADTQYF	TGCGCCAGCAGCTTGGCGACGGGGGCAGATACGCAGTATTTT
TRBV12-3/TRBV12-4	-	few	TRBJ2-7	CASSLGTTYERYF	TGTGCCAGCAGTTTAGGTACAACCTACGAGCGGTACTTC
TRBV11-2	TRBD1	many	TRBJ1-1	CASSLVQGGTEAFF	TGTGCCAGCAGCTTAGTCCAGGGGGGCACTGAAGCTTTCTTT
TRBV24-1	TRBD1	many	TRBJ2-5	CATSDHLQGQETQYF	TGTGCCACCAGTGACCACCTACAGGGGCAAGAGACCCAGTACTTC
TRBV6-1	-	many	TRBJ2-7	CASRTGHPSYEQYF	TGTGCCAGCAGGACGGGACACCCCTCCTACGAGCAGTACTTC
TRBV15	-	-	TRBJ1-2	CATSRAGPYGYAF	TGTGCCACCAGCAGAGCGGGACCTTATGGCTACGCCTTC
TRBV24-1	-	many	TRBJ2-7	CATSDPDLRKQYF	TGTGCCACCAGTGACCCTGACCTTCGGAAGCAGTACTTC
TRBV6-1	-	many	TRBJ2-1	CASSSRDYLNYNEQFF	TGTGCCAGCAGTTCCCGAGACTACCTTAACTACAATGAGCAGTTCTTC
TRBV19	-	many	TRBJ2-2	CASSDWIANTGELFF	TGTGCCAGTAGTGATTGGATCGCGAACACCGGGGAGCTGTTTTTT
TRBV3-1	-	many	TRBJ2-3	CASSQDISTDTQYF	TGTGCCAGCAGCCAAGATATTAGCACAGATACGCAGTATTTT
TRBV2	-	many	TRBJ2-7	CASSEAAEQYF	TGTGCCAGCAGTGAAGCTGCCGAGCAGTACTTC
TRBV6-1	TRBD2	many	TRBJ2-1	CASSFLRLAGGTGNEQFF	TGTGCCAGCAGTTTCCTTAGACTAGCGGGAGGGACAGGGAATGAGCAGTTCTTC
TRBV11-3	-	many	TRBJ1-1	CASSFGVAEAFF	TGTGCCAGCAGCTTTGGGGTCGCTGAAGCTTTCTTT
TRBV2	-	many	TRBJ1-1	CASLRVRDTEAFF	TGTGCCAGCCTCAGGGTGCGTGACACTGAAGCTTTCTTT
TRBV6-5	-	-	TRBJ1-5	CASSQKYSNQPQHF	TGTGCCAGCAGTCAAAAATATAGCAATCAGCCCCAGCATTTT
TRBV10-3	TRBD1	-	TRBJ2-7	CATKGQAHSYEQYF	TGTGCCACCAAAGGACAGGCCCACTCCTACGAGCAGTACTTC
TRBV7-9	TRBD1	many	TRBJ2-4	CASGDSQNIQYF	TGTGCCAGCGGGGACAGCCAAAACATTCAGTACTTC
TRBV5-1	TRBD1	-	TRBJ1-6	CASSLGDRGVGSPLHF	TGCGCCAGCAGCTTGGGGGACAGGGGAGTGGGATCACCCCTCCACTTT
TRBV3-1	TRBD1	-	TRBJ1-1	CASSQGDRSNTEAFF	TGTGCCAGCAGCCAAGGGGACAGGTCGAACACTGAAGCTTTCTTT
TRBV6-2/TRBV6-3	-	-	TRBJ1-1	CASSYSIKDPVNTEAFF	TGTGCCAGCAGTTACTCGATTAAGGACCCTGTGAACACTGAAGCTTTCTTT
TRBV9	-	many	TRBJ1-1	CASSVGPGSTEAFF	TGTGCCAGCAGCGTAGGCCCGGGGAGCACTGAAGCTTTCTTT
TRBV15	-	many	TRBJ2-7	CATSKNGGYEQYF	TGTGCCACCAGCAAAAACGGCGGGTACGAGCAGTACTTC
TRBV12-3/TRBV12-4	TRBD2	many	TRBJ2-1	CASSLSREGPQFF	TGTGCCAGCAGTTTATCGCGGGAGGGCCCGCAGTTCTTC
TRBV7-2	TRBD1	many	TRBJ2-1	CASSLVGQGHEQFF	TGTGCCAGCAGCTTAGTGGGACAGGGGCATGAGCAGTTCTTC
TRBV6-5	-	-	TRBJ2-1	CASSYSMGGGEQFF	TGTGCCAGCAGTTACTCGATGGGGGGCGGTGAGCAGTTCTTC
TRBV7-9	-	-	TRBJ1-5	CASSPLGGGQPQHF	TGTGCCAGCAGCCCGTTGGGGGGGGGCCAGCCCCAGCATTTT